This is a list of T cell receptor beta chains from one sample in a study of response to subunit inactivated influenza vaccine. TCRdb re-analysed the RT-PCR reads in MiXCR, keeping a single row per CDR3 protein. The repertoire has approximately 310,000 distinct CDR3 sequences, around a fifth of them found once; the top ten carry 10%. The sequences come from PBMCs from blood, collected approximately 20 months after vaccination. All receptors derive from a man aged 45-69 years who received an inactivated influenza vaccine. Both conserved end residues are part of each CDR3. The D gene is left open where the match is weak. Clone size is not always given. Where it is, it says once, few, many or a class for expanded clones.

j_call | d_call | clone_size | v_call | cdr3_aa | cdr3_nt
TRBJ2-1 | TRBD2 | - | TRBV28 | CASSLLSGGSYNEQFF | TGTGCCAGCAGTTTACTGTCGGGAGGGTCCTACAATGAGCAGTTCTTC
TRBJ2-1 | TRBD1 | - | TRBV5-5 | CASSQGQAPGNEQFF | TGTGCCAGCAGCCAGGGACAGGCCCCTGGGAATGAGCAGTTCTTC
TRBJ2-1 | - | many | TRBV5-1 | CASSLVYNEQFF | TGCGCCAGCAGCTTGGTTTACAATGAGCAGTTCTTC
TRBJ1-5 | TRBD1 | - | TRBV12-3/TRBV12-4 | CASSLLGQGFPNQAQHF | TGTGCCAGCAGTTTATTGGGACAGGGGTTCCCCAATCAGGCCCAGCATTTT
TRBJ2-7 | TRBD1 | - | TRBV6-2/TRBV6-3 | CASLSPGQGHYEQYF | TGTGCCAGCCTCAGTCCGGGACAGGGGCACTACGAGCAGTACTTC
TRBJ2-7 | - | - | TRBV28 | CASSLSGRTYEQYF | TGTGCCAGCAGTTTATCGGGACGGACCTACGAGCAGTACTTC
TRBJ1-1 | TRBD1 | many | TRBV6-2/TRBV6-3 | CASSYGDRGNTEAFF | TGTGCCAGCAGTTACGGGGACAGGGGCAACACTGAAGCTTTCTTT
TRBJ1-5 | - | - | TRBV3-1 | CASSQEPDQPQHF | TGTGCCAGCAGCCAAGAACCGGATCAGCCCCAGCATTTT
TRBJ1-4 | - | - | TRBV12-3/TRBV12-4 | CASSRGEGEKLFF | TGTGCCAGCAGTAGAGGGGAGGGTGAAAAACTGTTTTTT
TRBJ2-7 | - | few | TRBV5-1 | CASSTGSTLGYEQYF | TGCGCCAGCAGCACCGGCTCTACCTTGGGCTACGAGCAGTACTTC
TRBJ2-2 | TRBD2 | - | TRBV12-3/TRBV12-4 | CASSLSSGGPPGELFF | TGTGCCAGCAGTTTATCGAGCGGGGGGCCCCCCGGGGAGCTGTTTTTT
TRBJ1-1 | - | many | TRBV30 | CAWSVGTTEAFF | TGTGCCTGGAGTGTAGGGACCACTGAAGCTTTCTTT
TRBJ2-7 | - | - | TRBV9 | CASSNQGSSYEQYF | TGTGCCAGCTCAAACCAGGGGAGCTCCTACGAGCAGTACTTC
TRBJ1-5 | - | many | TRBV20-1 | CSALGTNQPQHF | TGCAGTGCTTTGGGGACGAATCAGCCCCAGCATTTT
TRBJ1-6 | - | many | TRBV11-2 | CASSLTGTNSPLHF | TGCGCCAGCAGCCTAACAGGGACTAATTCACCCCTCCACTTT
TRBJ2-5 | - | many | TRBV12-3/TRBV12-4 | CASSWGPETQYF | TGTGCCAGCAGTTGGGGTCCAGAGACCCAGTACTTC
TRBJ2-3 | - | - | TRBV29-1 | CSVENTDTQYF | TGCAGCGTTGAAAACACAGATACGCAGTATTTT
TRBJ1-1 | - | medium-sized | TRBV10-3 | CAISEGGMNTEAFF | TGTGCCATCAGTGAGGGAGGCATGAACACTGAAGCTTTCTTT
TRBJ2-5 | TRBD2 | - | TRBV20-1 | CSAATSGRAETQYF | TGCAGTGCCGCGACTAGCGGGAGGGCTGAGACCCAGTACTTC
TRBJ1-1 | - | few | TRBV12-3/TRBV12-4 | CASSPGVEAFF | TGTGCCAGCAGCCCGGGAGTTGAAGCTTTCTTT
TRBJ1-5 | - | - | TRBV7-8 | CASSLNIDGGTRPQHF | TGTGCCAGCAGCTTAAATATTGACGGAGGGACTCGGCCCCAGCATTTT
TRBJ2-1 | - | - | TRBV5-1 | CASSLEQAEQFF | TGCGCCAGCAGCTTGGAACAGGCTGAGCAGTTCTTC
TRBJ1-3 | TRBD1 | - | TRBV5-5 | CASSLDPQGVGNTIYF | TGTGCCAGCAGCTTGGATCCACAGGGGGTCGGAAACACCATATATTTT
TRBJ2-5 | - | few | TRBV13 | CASSFDVETQYF | TGTGCCAGCAGCTTTGACGTTGAGACCCAGTACTTC
TRBJ2-4 | - | few | TRBV6-2/TRBV6-3 | CASSSSGAKNIQYF | TGTGCCAGCAGTTCCTCTGGCGCCAAAAACATTCAGTACTTC
TRBJ1-3 | TRBD1 | few | TRBV18 | CASSPGTGVGNTIYF | TGTGCCAGCTCACCAGGAACAGGGGTCGGAAACACCATATATTTT